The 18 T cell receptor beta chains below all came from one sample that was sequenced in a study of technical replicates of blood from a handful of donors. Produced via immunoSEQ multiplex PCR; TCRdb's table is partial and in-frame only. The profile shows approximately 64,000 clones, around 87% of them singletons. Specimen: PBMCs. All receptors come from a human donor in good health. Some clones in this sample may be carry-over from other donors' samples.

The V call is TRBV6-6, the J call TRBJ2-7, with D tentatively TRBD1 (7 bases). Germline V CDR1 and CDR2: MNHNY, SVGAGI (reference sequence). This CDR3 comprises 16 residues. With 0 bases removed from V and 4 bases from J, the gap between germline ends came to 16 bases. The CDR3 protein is CASSYSGVRGEYEQYF. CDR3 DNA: TGTGCCAGCAGTTACTCCGGGGTCAGGGGGGAATACGAGCAGTACTTC.

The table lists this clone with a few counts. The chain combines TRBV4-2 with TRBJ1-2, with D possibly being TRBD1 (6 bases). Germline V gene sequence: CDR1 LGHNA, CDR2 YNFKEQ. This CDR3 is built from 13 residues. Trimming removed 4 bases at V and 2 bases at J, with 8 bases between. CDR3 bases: TGTGCCAGCAGCCCGCAGGGGAACTATGGCTACACCTTC. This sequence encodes CASSPQGNYGYTF.

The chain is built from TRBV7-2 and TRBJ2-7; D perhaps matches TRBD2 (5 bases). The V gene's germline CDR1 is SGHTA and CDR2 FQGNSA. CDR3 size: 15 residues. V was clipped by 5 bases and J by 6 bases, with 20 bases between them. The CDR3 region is CASSGGGGRVREQYF. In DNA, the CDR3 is TGTGCCAGCAGCGGCGGAGGTGGGCGGGTCCGCGAGCAGTACTTC.

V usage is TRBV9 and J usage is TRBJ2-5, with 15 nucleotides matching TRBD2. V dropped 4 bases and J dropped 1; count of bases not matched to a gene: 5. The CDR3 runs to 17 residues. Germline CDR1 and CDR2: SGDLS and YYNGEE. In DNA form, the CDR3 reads TGTGCCAGCAGCTCCGGGACTAGCGGGGGGACCCAAGAGACCCAGTACTTC. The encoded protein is CASSSGTSGGTQETQYF. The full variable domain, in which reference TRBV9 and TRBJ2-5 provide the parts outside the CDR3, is DSGVTQTPKHLITATGQRVTLRCSPRSGDLSVYWYQQSLDQGLQFLIQYYNGEERAKGNILERFSAQQFPDLHSELNLSSLELGDSALYFCASSSGTSGGTQETQYFGPGTRLLVL.

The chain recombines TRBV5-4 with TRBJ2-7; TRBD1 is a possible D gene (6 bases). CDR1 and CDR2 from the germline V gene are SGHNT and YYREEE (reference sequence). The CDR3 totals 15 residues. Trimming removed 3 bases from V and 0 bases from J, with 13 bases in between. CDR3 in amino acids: CASSSGGGSSYEQYF. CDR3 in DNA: TGTGCCAGCAGCTCTGGGGGCGGCTCCTCCTACGAGCAGTACTTC. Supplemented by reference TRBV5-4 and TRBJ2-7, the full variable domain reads ETGVTQSPTHLIKTRGQQVTLRCSSQSGHNTVSWYQQALGQGPQFIFQYYREEENGRGNFPPRFSGLQFPNYSSELNVNALELDDSALYLCASSSGGGSSYEQYFGPGTRLTVT.

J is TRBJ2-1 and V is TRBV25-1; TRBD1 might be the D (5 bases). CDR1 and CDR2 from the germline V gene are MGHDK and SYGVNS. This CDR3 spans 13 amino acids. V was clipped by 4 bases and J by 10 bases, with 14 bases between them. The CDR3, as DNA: TGTGCCAGCAGTGGCCAGGGCCTCGGCGAGCAGTTCTTC. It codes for CASSGQGLGEQFF.

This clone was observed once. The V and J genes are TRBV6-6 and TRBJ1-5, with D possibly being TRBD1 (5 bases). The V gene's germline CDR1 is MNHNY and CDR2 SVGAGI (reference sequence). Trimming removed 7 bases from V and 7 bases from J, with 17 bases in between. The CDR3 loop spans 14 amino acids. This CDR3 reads CASTRRGEGQPQHF. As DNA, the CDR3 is TGTGCCAGCACCCGACGGGGGGAAGGACAGCCCCAGCATTTT.

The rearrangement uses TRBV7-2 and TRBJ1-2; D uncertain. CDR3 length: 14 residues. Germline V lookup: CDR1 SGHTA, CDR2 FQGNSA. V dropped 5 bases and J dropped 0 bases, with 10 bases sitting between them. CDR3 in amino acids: CASSLQRANYGYTF. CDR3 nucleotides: TGTGCCAGCAGCCTCCAAAGAGCTAACTATGGCTACACCTTC.

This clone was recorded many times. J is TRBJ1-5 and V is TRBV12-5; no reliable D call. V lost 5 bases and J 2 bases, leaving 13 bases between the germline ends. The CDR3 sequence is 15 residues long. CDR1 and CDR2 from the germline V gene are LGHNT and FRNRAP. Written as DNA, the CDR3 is TGTGCTAGTGGTCAGACCGGAGTGCGCAATCAGCCCCAGCATTTT. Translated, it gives CASGQTGVRNQPQHF.

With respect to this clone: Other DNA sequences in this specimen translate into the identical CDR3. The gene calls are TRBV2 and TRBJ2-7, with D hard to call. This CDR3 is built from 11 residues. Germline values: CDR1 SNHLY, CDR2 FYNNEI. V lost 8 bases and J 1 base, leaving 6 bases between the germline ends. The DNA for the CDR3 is TGTGCCAGCTCCCTTTCCTACGAGCAGTACTTC. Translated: CASSLSYEQYF.

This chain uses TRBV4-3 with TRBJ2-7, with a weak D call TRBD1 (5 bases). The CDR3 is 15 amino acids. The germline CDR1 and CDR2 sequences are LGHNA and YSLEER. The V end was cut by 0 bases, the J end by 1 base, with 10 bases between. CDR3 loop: CASSQDLGQSYEQYF. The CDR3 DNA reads TGCGCCAGCAGCCAAGATCTGGGGCAGTCCTACGAGCAGTACTTC.

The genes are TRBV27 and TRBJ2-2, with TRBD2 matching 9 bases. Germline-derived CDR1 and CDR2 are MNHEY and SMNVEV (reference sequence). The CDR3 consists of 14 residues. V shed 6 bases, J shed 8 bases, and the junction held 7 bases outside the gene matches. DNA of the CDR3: TGTGCCAGCAGGGGGGGGACTAGCTGGGGGGAGCTGTTTTTT. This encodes CASRGGTSWGELFF.

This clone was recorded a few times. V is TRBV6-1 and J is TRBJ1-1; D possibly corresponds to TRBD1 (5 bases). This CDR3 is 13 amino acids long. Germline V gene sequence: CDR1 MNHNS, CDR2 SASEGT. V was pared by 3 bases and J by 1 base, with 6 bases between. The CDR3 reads CASSDRGNTEAFF. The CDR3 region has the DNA TGTGCCAGCAGTGATAGGGGGAACACTGAAGCTTTCTTT.

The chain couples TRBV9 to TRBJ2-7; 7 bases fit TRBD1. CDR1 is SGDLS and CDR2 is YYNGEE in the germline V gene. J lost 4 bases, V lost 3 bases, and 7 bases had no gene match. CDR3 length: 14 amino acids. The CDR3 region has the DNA TGTGCCAGCAGCGCCGGGACCAGGGGGTACGAGCAGTACTTC. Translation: CASSAGTRGYEQYF.

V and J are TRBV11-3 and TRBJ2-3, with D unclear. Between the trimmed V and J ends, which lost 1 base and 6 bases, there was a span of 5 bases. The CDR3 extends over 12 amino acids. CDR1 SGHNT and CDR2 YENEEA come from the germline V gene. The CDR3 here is CASSLGRDTQYF. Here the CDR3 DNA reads TGTGCCAGCAGCTTAGGCCGGGATACGCAGTATTTT.

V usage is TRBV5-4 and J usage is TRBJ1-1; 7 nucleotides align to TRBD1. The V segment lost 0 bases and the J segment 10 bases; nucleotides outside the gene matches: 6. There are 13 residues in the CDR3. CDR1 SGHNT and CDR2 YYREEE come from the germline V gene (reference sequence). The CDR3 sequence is CASSLETGQSAFF. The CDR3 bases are TGTGCCAGCAGCTTGGAAACGGGACAGTCAGCTTTCTTT.

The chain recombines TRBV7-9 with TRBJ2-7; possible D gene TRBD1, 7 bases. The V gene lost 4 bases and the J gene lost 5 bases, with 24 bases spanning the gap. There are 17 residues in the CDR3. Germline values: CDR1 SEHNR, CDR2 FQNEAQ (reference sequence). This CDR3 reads CASSSQRLDRDLHEQYF. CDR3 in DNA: TGTGCCAGCAGCTCACAGAGACTAGACAGGGATTTACACGAGCAGTACTTC.

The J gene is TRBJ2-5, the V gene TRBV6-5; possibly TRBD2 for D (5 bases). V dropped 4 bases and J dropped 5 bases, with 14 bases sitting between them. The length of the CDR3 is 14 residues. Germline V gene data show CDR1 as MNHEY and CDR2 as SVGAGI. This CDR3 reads CASSFQLGRETQYF. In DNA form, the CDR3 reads TGTGCCAGCAGTTTCCAACTAGGCCGGGAGACCCAGTACTTC.